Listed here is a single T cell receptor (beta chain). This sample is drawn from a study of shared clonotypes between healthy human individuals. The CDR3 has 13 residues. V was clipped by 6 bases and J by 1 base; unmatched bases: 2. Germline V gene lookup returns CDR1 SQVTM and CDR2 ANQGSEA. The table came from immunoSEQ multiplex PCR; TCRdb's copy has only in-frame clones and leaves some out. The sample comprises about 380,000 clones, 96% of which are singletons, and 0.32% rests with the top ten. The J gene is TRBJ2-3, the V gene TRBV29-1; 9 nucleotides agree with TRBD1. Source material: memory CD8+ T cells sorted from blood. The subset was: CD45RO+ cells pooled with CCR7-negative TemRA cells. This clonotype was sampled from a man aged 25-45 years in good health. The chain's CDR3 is CSVGQGRTDTQYF. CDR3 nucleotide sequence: TGCAGCGTCGGACAGGGGCGCACAGATACGCAGTATTTT.